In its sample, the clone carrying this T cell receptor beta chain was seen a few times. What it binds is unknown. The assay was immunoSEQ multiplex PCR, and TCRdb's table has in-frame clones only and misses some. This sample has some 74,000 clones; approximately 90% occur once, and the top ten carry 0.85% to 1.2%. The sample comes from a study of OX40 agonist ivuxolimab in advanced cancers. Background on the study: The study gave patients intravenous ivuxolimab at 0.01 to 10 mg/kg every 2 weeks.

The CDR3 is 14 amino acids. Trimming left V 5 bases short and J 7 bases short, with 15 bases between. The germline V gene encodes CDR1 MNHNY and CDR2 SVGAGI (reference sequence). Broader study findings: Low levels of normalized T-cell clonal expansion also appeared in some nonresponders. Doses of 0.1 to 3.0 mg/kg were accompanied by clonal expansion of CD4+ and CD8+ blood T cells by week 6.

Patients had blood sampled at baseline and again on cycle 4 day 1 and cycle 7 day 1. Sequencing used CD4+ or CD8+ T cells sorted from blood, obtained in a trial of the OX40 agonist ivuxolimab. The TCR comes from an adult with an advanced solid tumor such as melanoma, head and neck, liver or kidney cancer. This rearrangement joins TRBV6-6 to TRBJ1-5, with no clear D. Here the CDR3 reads CASSTGIREQPQHF. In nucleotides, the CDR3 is TGTGCCAGCAGTACGGGGATCCGGGAACAGCCCCAGCATTTT.